This TCR beta chain was found in a study of blood T cell repertoires in COVID-19. About the research overall: From the United States, Italy and Spain came samples of acute and convalescent COVID-19.

Data came from immunoSEQ multiplex PCR; TCRdb stores just in-frame clones and leaves some out. The sample carries approximately 170,000 clones, around four fifths recorded once. The CDR3 has 16 amino acids. V lost 3 bases and J lost 2, with 16 bases in between. Germline lookup yields CDR1 KGHSH and CDR2 LQKENI. The TCR originated in a woman in her forties or fifties in a cohort exposed to, infected with or recovered from COVID-19 (not recorded which). Sequenced input: PBMCs or T cells enriched from blood (not recorded which). The V and J genes are TRBV18 and TRBJ1-2, with D possibly being TRBD1 (6 bases). CDR3 sequence (DNA): TGTGCCAGCTCACCCCTTACCCCAACAGGGAACTATGGCTACACCTTC. Amino acid sequence: CASSPLTPTGNYGYTF.